One T cell receptor (beta chain) is described in this entry. These data come from a study of regulatory T cells in long-lasting Graves disease. iRepertoire HTBI primers and Arm-PCR of CDR3 regions built TCR beta libraries. Each CDR3 protein is one row after TCRdb ran MiXCR on the multiplex PCR reads. The sample lists around 420,000 distinct CDR3 sequences, approximately 16% occurring once. The CDR3 contains 15 residues. The ends were cut back, 6 bases at V and 1 base at J, with 16 bases in the middle. The germline V gene encodes CDR1 DFQATT and CDR2 SNEGSKA (reference sequence). Time point noted: newly diagnosed GD, antithyroid drugs for less than 3 months. The TCR library used RNA extracted from PBMCs. EDTA tubes received nine milliliters of collected peripheral blood. These same data were also listed under a study on T cells in Graves' hyperthyroidism and ophthalmopathy.

This receptor was taken from a woman aged 40-49 years with Graves disease. This sequence joins TRBV20-1 and TRBJ1-5; a possible D gene is TRBD1 (5 bases). This sample comprised peripheral blood mononuclear cells (PBMCs), obtained at new diagnosis, from a patient treated with antithyroid drugs. CDR3 in amino acids: CSAPGGGGSNQPQHF. CDR3 DNA sequence: TGCAGTGCCCCGGGCGGGGGAGGGAGCAATCAGCCCCAGCATTTT.